Each of the 8 T cell receptor beta chains below was sequenced from the same sample in a study of T cell responses to AZD1222 COVID-19 vaccine. The assay was immunoSEQ multiplex PCR, and TCRdb's table has in-frame clones only and misses some. The repertoire holds fewer than 250,000 clones, with 85% to 95% as singletons. Material: peripheral blood, obtained on day 0 of MenACWY control vaccination. The receptor source for this set is an adult in good health.

The count of this clone is one. This chain links TRBV5-1 with TRBJ1-5, with unresolved D. The CDR3 is 13 residues long. Looked up from germline, CDR1 is SGHRS and CDR2 is YFSETQ. V lost 4 bases to trimming and J lost 7 bases, with 12 bases between them. Here the CDR3 reads CASSPDGDQPQHF. CDR3 in DNA: TGCGCCAGCAGCCCGGACGGTGACCAGCCCCAGCATTTT.

Comments on this clone: Compared with germline, one end of the junction differs, possibly owing to a read error. Additional DNA sequences in this sample encode the identical CDR3. The chain has TRBV30 and TRBJ1-1; maybe TRBD1 (5 bases). Germline V lookup: CDR1 GTSNPN, CDR2 SVGIG (reference sequence). There are 11 residues in the CDR3. The CDR3: CAWRRDGEAFF. CDR3 coding DNA: TGCGCCTGGAGAAGGGACGGTGAAGCTTTCTTT.

This clone was picked up one time. The rearrangement uses TRBV7-2 and TRBJ1-1; no definite D call. The germline V gene encodes CDR1 SGHTA and CDR2 FQGNSA. This CDR3 comprises 14 residues. Trimming cost V 2 bases and J 0 bases, with 7 bases left between them. The DNA of the CDR3 is TGTGCCAGCAGCTTAACCCTCCTGAACACTGAAGCTTTCTTT. This encodes CASSLTLLNTEAFF.

The rearrangement uses TRBV4-2 and TRBJ1-2; 7 bases line up with TRBD1. This CDR3 is 16 amino acids long. V lost 0 bases and J lost 4; bases outside the gene matches: 8. Per germline, CDR1 LGHNA and CDR2 YNFKEQ. CDR3 residues: CASSQDGQDTVYGYTF. CDR3 DNA sequence: TGTGCCAGCAGCCAAGACGGACAGGATACCGTCTATGGCTACACCTTC.

The rearrangement links TRBV5-7 to TRBJ1-3; no definite D call. TRBV5-7 is placed among ORFs of uncertain function. Trimming stripped 5 bases from V and 1 base from J, with 13 bases between. CDR3 length equals 15 residues. CDR3 residues: CASSQTTRSGNTIYF. CDR3 in DNA: TGTGCCAGCAGTCAGACAACTAGGTCTGGAAACACCATATATTTT.

The gene calls are TRBV24-1 and TRBJ2-3; TRBD1 aligns across 9 bases. With 4 bases clipped from V and 7 bases from J, the junction kept 11 bases outside the gene matches. The CDR3 covers 16 residues. Per germline, CDR1 KGHDR and CDR2 SFDVKD. The CDR3 sequence is CATSDTRQGGANTQYF. CDR3 DNA sequence: TGTGCCACCAGTGACACCCGACAGGGGGGGGCGAATACGCAGTATTTT.

This chain uses TRBV6-5 with TRBJ1-1; 7 positions match TRBD1. The J segment lost 6 bases and the V segment lost 9 bases, leaving 13 bases of the junction unmatched. This CDR3 region has 14 residues. Germline V gene lookup returns CDR1 MNHEY and CDR2 SVGAGI. CDR3 residues: CASTKRGLVAEAFF. Here the CDR3 DNA reads TGTGCCAGTACCAAGAGGGGGCTAGTCGCTGAAGCTTTCTTT.

The chain carries TRBV28 and TRBJ1-2, with TRBD1 matching over 7 bases. This CDR3 is built from 13 residues. Germline lookup yields CDR1 MDHEN and CDR2 SYDVKM. The V gene end was trimmed by 5 bases and the J gene end by 4 bases; junction bases not matched to a gene: 4. The CDR3 DNA reads TGTGCCAGCAGTGGTGGGACAGCCTATGGCTACACCTTC. It yields the protein CASSGGTAYGYTF.